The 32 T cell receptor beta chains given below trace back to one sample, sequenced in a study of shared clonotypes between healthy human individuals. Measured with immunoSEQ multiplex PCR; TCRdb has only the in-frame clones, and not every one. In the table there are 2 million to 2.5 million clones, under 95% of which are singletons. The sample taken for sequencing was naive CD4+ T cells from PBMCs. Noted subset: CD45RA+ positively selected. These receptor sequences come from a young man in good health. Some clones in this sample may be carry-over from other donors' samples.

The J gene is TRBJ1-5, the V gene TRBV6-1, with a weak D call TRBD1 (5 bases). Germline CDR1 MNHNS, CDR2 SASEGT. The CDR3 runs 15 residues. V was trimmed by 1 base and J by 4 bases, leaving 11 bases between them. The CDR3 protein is CASSEGAGANQPQHF. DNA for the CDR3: TGTGCCAGCAGTGAAGGTGCCGGGGCAAATCAGCCCCAGCATTTT.

The CDR3 loop is CASSLGQGVWNEQFF. The CDR3 nucleotides are TGTGCCAGCAGTTTAGGGCAGGGGGTCTGGAATGAGCAGTTCTTC. The chain carries TRBV28 and TRBJ2-1; 7 bases fit TRBD1. The CDR3 contains 15 residues. Germline assignment: CDR1 MDHEN and CDR2 SYDVKM. V shed 2 bases, J shed 7 bases, and the junction held 8 bases outside the gene matches.

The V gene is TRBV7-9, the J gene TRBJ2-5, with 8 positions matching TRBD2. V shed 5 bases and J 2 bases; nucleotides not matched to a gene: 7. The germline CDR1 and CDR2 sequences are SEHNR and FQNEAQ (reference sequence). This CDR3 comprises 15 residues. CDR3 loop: CASSVIGTRQETQYF. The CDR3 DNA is TGTGCCAGCAGCGTAATAGGGACTAGACAAGAGACCCAGTACTTC.

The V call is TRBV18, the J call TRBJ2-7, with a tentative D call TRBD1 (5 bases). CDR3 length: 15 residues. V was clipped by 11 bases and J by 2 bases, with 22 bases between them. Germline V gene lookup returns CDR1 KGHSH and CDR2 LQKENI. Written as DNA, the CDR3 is TGTGCCCGGCCCTTGTTTTTGGACACAGCCTACGAGCAGTACTTC. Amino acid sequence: CARPLFLDTAYEQYF.

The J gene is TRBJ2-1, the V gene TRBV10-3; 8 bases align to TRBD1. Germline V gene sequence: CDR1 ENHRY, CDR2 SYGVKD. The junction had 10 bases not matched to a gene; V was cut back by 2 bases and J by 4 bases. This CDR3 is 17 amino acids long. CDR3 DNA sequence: TGTGCCATCAGTGAGATCGGGCAGGGGGCCCGTTACAATGAGCAGTTCTTC. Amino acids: CAISEIGQGARYNEQFF.

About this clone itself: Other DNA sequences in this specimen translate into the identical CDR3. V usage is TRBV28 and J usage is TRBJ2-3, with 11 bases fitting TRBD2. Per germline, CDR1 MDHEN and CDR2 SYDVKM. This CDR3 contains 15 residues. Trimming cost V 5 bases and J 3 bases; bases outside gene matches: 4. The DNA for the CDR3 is TGTGCCAGCAGTCCCACTAGCGGGAGAACAGATACGCAGTATTTT. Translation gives CASSPTSGRTDTQYF.

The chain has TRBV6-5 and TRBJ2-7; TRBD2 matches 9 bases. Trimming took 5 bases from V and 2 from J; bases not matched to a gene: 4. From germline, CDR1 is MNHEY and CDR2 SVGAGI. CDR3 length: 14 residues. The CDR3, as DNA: TGTGCCAGCAGTGCGCGGGAGGGCCCCTACGAGCAGTACTTC. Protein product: CASSAREGPYEQYF.

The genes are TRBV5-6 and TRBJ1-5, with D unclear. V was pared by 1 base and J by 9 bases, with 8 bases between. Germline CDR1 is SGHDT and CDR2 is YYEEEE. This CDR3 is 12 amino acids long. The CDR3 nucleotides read TGTGCCAGCAGCTTGAGCCGGGGGCCCCAGCATTTT. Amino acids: CASSLSRGPQHF.

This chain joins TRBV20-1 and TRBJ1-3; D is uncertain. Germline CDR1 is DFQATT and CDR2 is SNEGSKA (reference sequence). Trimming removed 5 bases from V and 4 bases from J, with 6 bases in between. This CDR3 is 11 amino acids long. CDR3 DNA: TGCAGTGCTGCCCTAGGAAACACCATATATTTT. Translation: CSAALGNTIYF.

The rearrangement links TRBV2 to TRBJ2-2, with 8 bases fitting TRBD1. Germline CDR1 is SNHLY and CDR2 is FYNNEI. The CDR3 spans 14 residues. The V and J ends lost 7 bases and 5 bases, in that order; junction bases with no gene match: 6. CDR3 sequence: CASMGQAGTGELFF. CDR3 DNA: TGTGCCAGCATGGGACAGGCGGGTACCGGGGAGCTGTTTTTT.

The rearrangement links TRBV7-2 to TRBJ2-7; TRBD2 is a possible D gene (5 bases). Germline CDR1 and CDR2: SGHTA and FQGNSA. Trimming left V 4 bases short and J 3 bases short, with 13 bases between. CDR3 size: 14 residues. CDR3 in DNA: TGTGCCAGCAGCTCTAGCCCCCGAGGCTACGAGCAGTACTTC. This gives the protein CASSSSPRGYEQYF.

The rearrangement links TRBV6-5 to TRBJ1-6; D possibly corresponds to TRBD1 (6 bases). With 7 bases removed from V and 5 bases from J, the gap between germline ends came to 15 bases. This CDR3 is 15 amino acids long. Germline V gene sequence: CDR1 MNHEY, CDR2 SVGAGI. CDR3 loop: CASTTGNYDNSPLHF. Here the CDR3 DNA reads TGTGCCAGCACTACAGGGAATTACGATAATTCACCCCTCCACTTT.

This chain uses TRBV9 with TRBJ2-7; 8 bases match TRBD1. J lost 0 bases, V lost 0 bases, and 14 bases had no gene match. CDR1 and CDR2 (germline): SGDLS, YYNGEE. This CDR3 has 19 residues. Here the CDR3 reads CASSVALPQGAIGSYEQYF. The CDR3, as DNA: TGTGCCAGCAGCGTAGCCCTACCCCAGGGGGCGATCGGCTCCTACGAGCAGTACTTC.

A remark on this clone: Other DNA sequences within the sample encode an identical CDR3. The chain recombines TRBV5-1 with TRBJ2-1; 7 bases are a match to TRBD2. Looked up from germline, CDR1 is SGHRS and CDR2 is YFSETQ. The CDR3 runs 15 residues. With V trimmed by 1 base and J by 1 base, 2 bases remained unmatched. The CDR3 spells CASSLLAESYNEQFF. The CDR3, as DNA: TGCGCCAGCAGCTTGCTAGCGGAATCCTACAATGAGCAGTTCTTC.

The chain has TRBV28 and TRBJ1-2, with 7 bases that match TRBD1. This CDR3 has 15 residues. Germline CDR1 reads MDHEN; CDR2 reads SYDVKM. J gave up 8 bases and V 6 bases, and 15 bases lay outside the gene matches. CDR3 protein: CASSHPRTGSRGYTF. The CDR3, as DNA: TGTGCCAGCAGCCACCCGCGGACAGGCTCGAGGGGCTACACCTTC.

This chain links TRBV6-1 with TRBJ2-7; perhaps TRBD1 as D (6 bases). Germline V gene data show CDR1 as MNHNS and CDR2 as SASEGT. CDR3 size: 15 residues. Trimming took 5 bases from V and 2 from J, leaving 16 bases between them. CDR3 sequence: CASSFQGSPTYEQYF. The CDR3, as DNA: TGTGCCAGCAGTTTCCAGGGGAGCCCTACCTACGAGCAGTACTTC.

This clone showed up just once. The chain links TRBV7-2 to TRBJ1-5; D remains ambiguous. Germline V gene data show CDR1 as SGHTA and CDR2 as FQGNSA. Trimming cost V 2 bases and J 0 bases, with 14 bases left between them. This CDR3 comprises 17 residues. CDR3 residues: CASSLLGGRHSNQPQHF. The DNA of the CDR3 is TGTGCCAGCAGCTTATTGGGCGGCCGACATAGCAATCAGCCCCAGCATTTT.

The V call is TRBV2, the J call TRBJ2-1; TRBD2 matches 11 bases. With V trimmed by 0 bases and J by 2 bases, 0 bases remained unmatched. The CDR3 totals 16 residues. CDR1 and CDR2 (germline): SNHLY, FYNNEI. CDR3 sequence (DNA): TGTGCCAGCAGTGAAGCGGGACTAGCGGCCTACAATGAGCAGTTCTTC. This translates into CASSEAGLAAYNEQFF.

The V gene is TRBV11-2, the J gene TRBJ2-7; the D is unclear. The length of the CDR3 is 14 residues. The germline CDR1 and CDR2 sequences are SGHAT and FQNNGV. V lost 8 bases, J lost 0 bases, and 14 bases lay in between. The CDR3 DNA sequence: TGTGCCAGCGCGAATAGCATATCCTCCTACGAGCAGTACTTC. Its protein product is CASANSISSYEQYF. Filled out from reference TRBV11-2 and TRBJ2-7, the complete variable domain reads EAGVAQSPRYKIIEKRQSVAFWCNPISGHATLYWYQQILGQGPKLLIQFQNNGVVDDSQLPKDRFSAERLKGVDSTLKIQPAKLEDSAVYLCASANSISSYEQYFGPGTRLTVT.

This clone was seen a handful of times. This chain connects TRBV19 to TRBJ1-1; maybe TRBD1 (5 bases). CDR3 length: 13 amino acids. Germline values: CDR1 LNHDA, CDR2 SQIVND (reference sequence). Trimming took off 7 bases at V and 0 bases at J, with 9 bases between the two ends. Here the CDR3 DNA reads TGTGCCAGTACCAGGGCTATGAACACTGAAGCTTTCTTT. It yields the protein CASTRAMNTEAFF.

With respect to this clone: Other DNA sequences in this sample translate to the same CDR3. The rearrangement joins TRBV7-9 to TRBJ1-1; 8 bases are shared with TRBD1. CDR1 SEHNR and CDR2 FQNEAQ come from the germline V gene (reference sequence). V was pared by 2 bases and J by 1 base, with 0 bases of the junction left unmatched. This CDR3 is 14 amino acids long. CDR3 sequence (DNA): TGTGCCAGCAGCTTACAGGGGGCGAACACTGAAGCTTTCTTT. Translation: CASSLQGANTEAFF.

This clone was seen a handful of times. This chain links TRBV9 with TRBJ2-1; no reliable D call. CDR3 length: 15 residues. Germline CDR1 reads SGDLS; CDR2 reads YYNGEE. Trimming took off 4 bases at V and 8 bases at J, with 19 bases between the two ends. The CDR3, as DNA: TGTGCCAGCAGCCCCAGTCCAGCCTCCCTCCATGAGCAGTTCTTC. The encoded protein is CASSPSPASLHEQFF.

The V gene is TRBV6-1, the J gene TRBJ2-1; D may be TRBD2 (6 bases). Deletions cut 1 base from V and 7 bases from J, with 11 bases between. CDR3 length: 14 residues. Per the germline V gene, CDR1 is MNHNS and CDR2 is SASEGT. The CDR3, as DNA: TGTGCCAGCAGTGAAGGGGGACTTCAAAATGAGCAGTTCTTC. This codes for CASSEGGLQNEQFF.

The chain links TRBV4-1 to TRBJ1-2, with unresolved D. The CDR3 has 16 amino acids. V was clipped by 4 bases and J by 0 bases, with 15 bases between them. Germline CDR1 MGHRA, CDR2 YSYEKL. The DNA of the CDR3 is TGCGCCAGCAGCCGTAACACGGACGGCCCTAACTATGGCTACACCTTC. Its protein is CASSRNTDGPNYGYTF.

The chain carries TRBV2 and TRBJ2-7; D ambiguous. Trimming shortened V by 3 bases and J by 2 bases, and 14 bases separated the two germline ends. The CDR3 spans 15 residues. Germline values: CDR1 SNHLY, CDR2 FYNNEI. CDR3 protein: CASSDLRQATYEQYF. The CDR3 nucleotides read TGTGCCAGCAGTGATCTTCGGCAGGCTACCTACGAGCAGTACTTC. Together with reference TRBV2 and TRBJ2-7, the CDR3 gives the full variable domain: EPEVTQTPSHQVTQMGQEVILRCVPISNHLYFYWYRQILGQKVEFLVSFYNNEISEKSEIFDDQFSVERPDGSNFTLKIRSTKLEDSAMYFCASSDLRQATYEQYFGPGTRLTVT.

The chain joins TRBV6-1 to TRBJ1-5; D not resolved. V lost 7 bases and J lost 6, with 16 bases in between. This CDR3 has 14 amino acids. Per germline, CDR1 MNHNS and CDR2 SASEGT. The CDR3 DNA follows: TGTGCCAGCAACCACATTCAAGTGGGTCAGCCCCAGCATTTT. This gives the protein CASNHIQVGQPQHF.

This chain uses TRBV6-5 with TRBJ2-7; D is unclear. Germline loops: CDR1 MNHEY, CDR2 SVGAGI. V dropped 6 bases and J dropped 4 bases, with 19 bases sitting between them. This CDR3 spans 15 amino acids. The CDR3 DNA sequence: TGTGCCAGCAGACAACTACCGACTTCGCTGTACGAGCAGTACTTC. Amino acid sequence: CASRQLPTSLYEQYF.

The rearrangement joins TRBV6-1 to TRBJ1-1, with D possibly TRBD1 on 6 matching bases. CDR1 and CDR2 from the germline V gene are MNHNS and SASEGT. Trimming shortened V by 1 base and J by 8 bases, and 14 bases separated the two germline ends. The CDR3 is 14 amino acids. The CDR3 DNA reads TGTGCCAGCAGTGAAGGGGTCCAGGGGCAGGAAGCTTTCTTT. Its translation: CASSEGVQGQEAFF.

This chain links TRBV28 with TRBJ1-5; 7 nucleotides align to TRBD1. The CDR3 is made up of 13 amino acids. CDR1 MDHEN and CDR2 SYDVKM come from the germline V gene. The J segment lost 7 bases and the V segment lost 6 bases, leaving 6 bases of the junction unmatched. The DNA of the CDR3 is TGTGCCAGCAGCGACAGGGTACAGCAGCCCCAGCATTTT. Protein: CASSDRVQQPQHF.

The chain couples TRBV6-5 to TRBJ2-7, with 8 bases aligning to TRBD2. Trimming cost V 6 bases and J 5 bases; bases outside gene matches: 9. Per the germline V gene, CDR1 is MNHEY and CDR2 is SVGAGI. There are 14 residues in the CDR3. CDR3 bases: TGTGCCAGCAGGACGGGCGGGAGGCTGGACGAGCAGTACTTC. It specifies CASRTGGRLDEQYF.

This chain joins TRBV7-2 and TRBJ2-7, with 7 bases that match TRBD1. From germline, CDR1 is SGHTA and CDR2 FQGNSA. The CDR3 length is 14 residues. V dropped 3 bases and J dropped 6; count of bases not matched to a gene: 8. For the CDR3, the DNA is TGTGCCAGCAGCTTTCAAGGGGGCACCGGCGAGCAGTACTTC. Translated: CASSFQGGTGEQYF.

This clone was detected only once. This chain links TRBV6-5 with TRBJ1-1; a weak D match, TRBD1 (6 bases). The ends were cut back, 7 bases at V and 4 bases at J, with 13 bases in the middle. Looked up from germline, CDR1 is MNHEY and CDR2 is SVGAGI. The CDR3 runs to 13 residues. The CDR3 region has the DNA TGTGCCAGCACCAAAGGGGGAGGCACTGAAGCTTTCTTT. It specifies CASTKGGGTEAFF.